The clone carrying this T cell receptor (beta chain) was detected only a few times. Its antigen is not identified. Healthy bone marrow donors made up the cohort. This CDR3 has 15 amino acids. With V trimmed by 6 bases and J by 5 bases, 14 bases remained unmatched. The V gene's germline CDR1 is GTSNPN and CDR2 SVGIG (reference sequence). This sample was included in a study of cytomegalovirus exposure and HLA in healthy donors. Whole-study findings and limits: A later analysis found common viral pathogens apparently linked to several of the most significant clusters. Later work found that TCR association rates differed between HLA loci; DRB1 had the most and HLA-C the fewest.

Primers for the PCR totalled 60 Vbeta and 13 Jbeta. TCRdb keeps only in-frame clones here, not all; method: immunoSEQ multiplex PCR. The table lists around 220,000 clones, over 60% of them singletons. The chain has TRBV30 and TRBJ2-7; 9 bases align to TRBD1. The sequencing sample was made of PBMCs. The clonotype was recovered from a man aged 40-49 years in good health and CMV-seronegative. The CDR3 DNA follows: TGTGCCTGTACTAACAGGGGGCTGTTTTTCAACGAGCAGTACTTC. This codes for CACTNRGLFFNEQYF.